This paragraph reports one TCR beta chain. Repertoires were generated with immunoSEQ multiplex PCR, while TCRdb's copy carries only in-frame clones and drops some. The table includes almost 200,000 clones, 80% to 90% detected once. The data originate from a study of blood T cell repertoires in COVID-19. Germline V CDR1 and CDR2: LGHNA, YNFKEQ. The CDR3 spans 15 residues. V was clipped by 4 bases and J by 5 bases; unmatched bases: 4. The V and J genes are TRBV4-2 and TRBJ1-6; 8 bases are a match to TRBD1. The sequenced sample was PBMCs or T cells enriched from blood (not recorded which). The clonotype comes from a woman in her late teens or twenties who had recovered from COVID-19. The CDR3 bases are TGTGCCAGCAGCCCAGACAGGGGTGATAATTCACCCCTCCACTTT. It specifies CASSPDRGDNSPLHF.